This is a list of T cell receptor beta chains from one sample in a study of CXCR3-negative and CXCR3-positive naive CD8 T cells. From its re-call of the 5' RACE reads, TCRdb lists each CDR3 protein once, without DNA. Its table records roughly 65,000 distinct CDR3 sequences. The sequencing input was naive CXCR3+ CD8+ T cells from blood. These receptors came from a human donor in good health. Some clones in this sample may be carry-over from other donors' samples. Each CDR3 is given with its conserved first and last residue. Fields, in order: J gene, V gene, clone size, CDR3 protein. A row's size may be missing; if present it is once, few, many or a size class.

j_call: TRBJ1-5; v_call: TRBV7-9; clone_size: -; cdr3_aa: CASSAGALQPQHF
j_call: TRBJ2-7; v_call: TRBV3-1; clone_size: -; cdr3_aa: CASSFIQDSSYEQYF
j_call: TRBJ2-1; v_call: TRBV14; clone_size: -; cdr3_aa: CASSQDWRPNEQFF
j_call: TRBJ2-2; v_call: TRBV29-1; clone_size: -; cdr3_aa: CSADGANTGELFF
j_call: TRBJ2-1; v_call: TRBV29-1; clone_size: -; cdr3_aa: CSARGWAGEQFF
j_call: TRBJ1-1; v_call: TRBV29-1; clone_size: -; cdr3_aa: CSVGGIGIYAFF
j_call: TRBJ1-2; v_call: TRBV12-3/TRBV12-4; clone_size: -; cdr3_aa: CASSAVTDVNYGYTF
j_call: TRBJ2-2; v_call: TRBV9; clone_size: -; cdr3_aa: CASGGPGTNTGELFF
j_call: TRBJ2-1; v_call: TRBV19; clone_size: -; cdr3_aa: CASTSGGGNEQFF
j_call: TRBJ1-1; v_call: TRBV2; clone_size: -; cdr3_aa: CASRGAGNTEAFF
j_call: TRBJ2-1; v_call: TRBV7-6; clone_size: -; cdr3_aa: CASSLRGPDYNEQFF
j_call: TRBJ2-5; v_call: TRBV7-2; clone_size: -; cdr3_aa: CASTQTGTGGHETQYF
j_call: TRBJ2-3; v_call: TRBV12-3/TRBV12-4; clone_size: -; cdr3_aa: CASSLRLAGGQSGDTQYF
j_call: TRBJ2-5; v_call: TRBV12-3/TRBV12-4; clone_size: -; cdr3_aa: CASRQGNQETQYF
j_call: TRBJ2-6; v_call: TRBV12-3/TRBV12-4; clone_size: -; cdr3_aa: CASSSGTDSGANVLTF
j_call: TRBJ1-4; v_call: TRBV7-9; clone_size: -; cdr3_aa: CASSLVPGEGEKLFF
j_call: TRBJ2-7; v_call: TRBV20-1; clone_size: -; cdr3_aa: CSARDRGTIYEQYF
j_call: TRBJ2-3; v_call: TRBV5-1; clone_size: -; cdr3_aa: CASSLMAISSTDTQYF
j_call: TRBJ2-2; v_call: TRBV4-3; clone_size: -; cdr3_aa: CAGSLAGGPGELFF
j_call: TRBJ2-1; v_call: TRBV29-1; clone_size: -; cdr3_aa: CSVILAGGYNEQFF
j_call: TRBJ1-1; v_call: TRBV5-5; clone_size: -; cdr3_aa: CASSQSTGGSEAFF
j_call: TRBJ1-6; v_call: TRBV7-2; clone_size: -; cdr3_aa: CASSLGAYNSPLHF
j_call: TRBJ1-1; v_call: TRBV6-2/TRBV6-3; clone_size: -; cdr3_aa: CASSYLGQGPANTEAFF
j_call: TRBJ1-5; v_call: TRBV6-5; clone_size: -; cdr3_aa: CASRRQSNQPQHF
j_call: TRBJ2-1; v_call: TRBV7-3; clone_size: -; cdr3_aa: CASSLGGRDEQFF
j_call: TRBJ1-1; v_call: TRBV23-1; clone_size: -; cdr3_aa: CASSQSSLLGTEAFF
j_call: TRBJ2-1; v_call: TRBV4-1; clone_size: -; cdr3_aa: CASSLRAGDLSEQFF
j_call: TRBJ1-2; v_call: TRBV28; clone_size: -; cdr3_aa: CASTYTGANYGYTF
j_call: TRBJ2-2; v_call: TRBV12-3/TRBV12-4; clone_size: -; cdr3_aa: CASSRTGRGELFF
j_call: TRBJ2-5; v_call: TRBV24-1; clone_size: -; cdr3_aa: CATSDFAGDQETQYF
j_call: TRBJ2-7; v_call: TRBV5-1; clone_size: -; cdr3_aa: CASSRGGTDESYEQYF
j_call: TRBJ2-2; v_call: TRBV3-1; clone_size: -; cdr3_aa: CASSQEATATGELFF
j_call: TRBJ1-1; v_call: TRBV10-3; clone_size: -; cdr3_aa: CAISDGVRQREAFF
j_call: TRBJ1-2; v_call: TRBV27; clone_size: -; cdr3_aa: CASSPPGLSNYGYTF
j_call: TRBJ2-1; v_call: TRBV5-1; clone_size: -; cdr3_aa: CASSFGQGGINEQFF
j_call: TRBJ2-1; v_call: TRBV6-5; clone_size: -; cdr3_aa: CASRYSRGSLLYNEQFF
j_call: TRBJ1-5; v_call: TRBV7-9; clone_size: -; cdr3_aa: CASSGGVDSNQPQHF
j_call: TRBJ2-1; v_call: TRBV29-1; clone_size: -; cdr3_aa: CSTPGQGWSRNEQFF
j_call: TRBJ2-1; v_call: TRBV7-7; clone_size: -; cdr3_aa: CASSLAEDRAENWDNEQFF
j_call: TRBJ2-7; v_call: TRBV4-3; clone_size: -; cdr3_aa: CASSQGTASSYEQYF
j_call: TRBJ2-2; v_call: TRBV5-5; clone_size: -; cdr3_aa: CASSQNTGELFF
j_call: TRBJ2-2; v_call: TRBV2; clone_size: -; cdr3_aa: CASISEGLAAGELFF
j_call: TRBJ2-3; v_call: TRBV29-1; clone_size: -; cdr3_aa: CSVEGHRESNTQYF
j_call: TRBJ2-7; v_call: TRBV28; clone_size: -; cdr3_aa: CASSFRPRHLNMQYF
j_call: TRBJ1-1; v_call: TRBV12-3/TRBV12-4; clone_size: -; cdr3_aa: CASLGGMENTEAFF
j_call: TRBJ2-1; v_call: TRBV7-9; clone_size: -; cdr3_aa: CASSPGSNEQFF
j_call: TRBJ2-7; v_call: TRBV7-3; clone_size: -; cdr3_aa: CASSPLGGGYEQYF
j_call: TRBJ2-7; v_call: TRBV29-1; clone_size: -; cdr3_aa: CSVPGGYEQYF
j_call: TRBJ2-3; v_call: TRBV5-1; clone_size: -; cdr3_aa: CASSWAQGGDTQYF
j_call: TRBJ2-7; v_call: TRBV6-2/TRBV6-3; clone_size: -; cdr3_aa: CASNYPSFGAAYLDPYEQYF
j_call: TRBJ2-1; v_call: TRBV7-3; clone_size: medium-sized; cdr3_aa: CASSPSWQSYNEQFF